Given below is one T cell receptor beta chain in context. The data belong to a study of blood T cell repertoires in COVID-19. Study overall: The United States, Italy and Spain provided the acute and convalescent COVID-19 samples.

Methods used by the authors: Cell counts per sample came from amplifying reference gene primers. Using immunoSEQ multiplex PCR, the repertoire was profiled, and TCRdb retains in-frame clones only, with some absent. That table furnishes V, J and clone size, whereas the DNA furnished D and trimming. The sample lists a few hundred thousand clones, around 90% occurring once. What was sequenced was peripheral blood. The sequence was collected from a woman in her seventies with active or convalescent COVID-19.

The CDR3 loop reads CAITPTTGDLRGYTF. The CDR3, as DNA: TGTGCCATCACCCCTACGACAGGGGACCTCCGTGGCTACACCTTC. The chain uses TRBV10-3 and TRBJ1-2; TRBD1 matches at 8 bases. Germline V gives CDR1 ENHRY, CDR2 SYGVKD. This CDR3 comprises 15 residues. V lost 7 bases, J lost 7 bases, and 14 bases stayed unmatched.